Listed below are T cell receptor beta chains from one sample, sequenced in a study of T cell changes during pregnancy in multiple sclerosis. Measured with immunoSEQ multiplex PCR; TCRdb has only the in-frame clones, and not every one. The sample holds around 110,000 clones, 85% to 95% seen once. This material consisted of peripheral blood, taken after pregnancy. These receptor sequences come from a female donor with multiple sclerosis, enrolled in a pregnancy study. The CDR3 runs from the conserved cysteine through the conserved F or W. The D gene is left open where the match is weak. Size values are once, few and many counts, or a class for expanded clones, and some rows have none.

d_call j_call v_call clone_size cdr3_aa cdr3_nt
TRBD1 TRBJ1-5 TRBV19 - CASSIPPGQGVQPQHF TGTGCCAGTAGTATACCCCCGGGACAGGGAGTACAGCCCCAGCATTTT
- TRBJ1-5 TRBV27 once CASSFRGFGRPQHF TGTGCCAGCAGTTTCAGGGGATTTGGCCGGCCCCAGCATTTT
TRBD1 TRBJ1-2 TRBV5-1 - CASSGDRGLNGYTF TGCGCCAGCAGCGGGGACAGGGGGCTTAACGGCTACACCTTC
- TRBJ1-2 TRBV6-1 - CASSDIFLTRGYTF TGTGCCAGCAGTGACATCTTCTTAACTAGGGGCTACACCTTC
TRBD1 TRBJ2-2 TRBV19 - CASSIVGQGRSGELFF TGTGCCAGTAGTATTGTGGGACAGGGGAGATCCGGGGAGCTGTTTTTT
- TRBJ2-7 TRBV5-1 - CASSLDAGVGEQYF TGCGCCAGCAGCTTGGATGCAGGGGTGGGTGAGCAGTACTTC
TRBD1 TRBJ1-6 TRBV6-1 - CASSENRGNSPLHF TGTGCCAGCAGTGAAAACAGGGGTAATTCACCCCTCCACTTT
- TRBJ1-2 TRBV5-6 - CASSLGGEGYTF TGTGCCAGCAGCTTAGGAGGGGAAGGCTACACCTTC
TRBD2 TRBJ2-7 TRBV28 once CASGRLAGAGEQYF TGTGCCAGCGGGAGACTAGCGGGAGCCGGCGAGCAGTACTTC
- TRBJ2-6 TRBV5-1 - CASSLGAGGTSSGANVLTF TGCGCCAGCAGCTTGGGGGCAGGGGGGACAAGCTCTGGGGCCAACGTCCTGACTTTC
TRBD1 TRBJ2-5 TRBV30 - CALDRGSETQYF TGTGCCTTAGACAGGGGGTCAGAGACCCAGTACTTC
- TRBJ1-4 TRBV5-1 - CASSSRQTTNEKLFF TGCGCCAGCAGCTCCCGACAGACAACTAATGAAAAACTGTTTTTT
- TRBJ1-4 TRBV5-6 - CASSFSGTNEKLFF TGTGCCAGCAGCTTTTCCGGGACTAATGAAAAACTGTTTTTT
- TRBJ1-2 TRBV6-1 - CASSEQLAETYGYTF TGTGCCAGCAGTGAACAGTTGGCAGAAACCTATGGCTACACCTTC
TRBD2 TRBJ2-7 TRBV5-4 - CASSLDSGRANEQYF TGTGCCAGCAGCTTGGATAGCGGGAGGGCGAACGAGCAGTACTTC
- TRBJ2-5 TRBV5-1 - CASRLGGGVGETQYF TGCGCCAGCAGACTGGGAGGAGGGGTAGGAGAGACCCAGTACTTC
- TRBJ1-2 TRBV5-6 - CASSRVGGTGGYTF TGTGCCAGCAGCCGCGTAGGGGGTACGGGTGGCTACACCTTC
- TRBJ2-5 TRBV11-2 once CASSLSATTAQETQYF TGTGCCAGCAGCTTATCAGCCACAACAGCACAAGAGACCCAGTACTTC
- TRBJ2-2 TRBV21-1 - CASSKVIWGADTGELFF TGTGCCAGCAGCAAAGTGATCTGGGGAGCAGACACCGGGGAGCTGTTTTTT
- TRBJ1-2 TRBV6-5 - CASSYRQGTYGYTF TGTGCCAGCAGTTACAGGCAGGGGACCTACGGCTACACCTTC
- TRBJ2-1 TRBV7-9 - CASSSEGGDFYNEQFF TGTGCCAGCAGCAGTGAGGGGGGGGATTTCTACAATGAGCAGTTCTTC
- TRBJ2-7 TRBV4-1 - CASSPLGEASYEQYF TGCGCCAGCAGCCCCTTAGGGGAGGCCTCCTACGAGCAGTACTTC
- TRBJ1-1 TRBV5-1 - CASSFAGQNTEAFF TGCGCCAGCAGCTTTGCAGGGCAGAACACTGAAGCTTTCTTT
TRBD1 TRBJ1-3 TRBV5-1 once CASSQDRDGNTIYF TGCGCCAGCAGCCAGGACAGGGATGGAAACACCATATATTTT
TRBD1 TRBJ1-1 TRBV5-1 - CASSIGSEGADTEAFF TGCGCCAGCAGCATTGGTTCCGAGGGGGCTGACACTGAAGCTTTCTTT
- TRBJ2-7 TRBV23-1 once CASSQSTAGQYEQYF TGCGCCAGCAGTCAATCAACGGCAGGGCAGTACGAGCAGTACTTC
- TRBJ1-4 TRBV28 - CASSPVDPRGKLFF TGTGCCAGCAGTCCCGTCGATCCTCGGGGAAAACTGTTTTTT
TRBD1 TRBJ1-3 TRBV2 - CASSGGRQGSGNTIYF TGTGCCAGCAGTGGGGGGAGACAGGGCTCTGGAAACACCATATATTTT
- TRBJ2-1 TRBV7-9 - CASSLALGGGSSYNEQFF TGTGCCAGCAGCTTAGCCCTGGGGGGCGGGAGCTCCTACAATGAGCAGTTCTTC
TRBD1 TRBJ2-2 TRBV18 once CASSPIGQGGTGELFF TGTGCCAGCTCACCCATCGGACAGGGCGGCACCGGGGAGCTGTTTTTT
TRBD2 TRBJ2-3 TRBV5-1 - CASSYGLAGGSEDTQYF TGCGCCAGCAGCTACGGACTAGCGGGAGGTTCGGAAGATACGCAGTATTTT
- TRBJ1-4 TRBV19 - CASSNPGGTEKLFF TGTGCCAGTAGTAATCCGGGAGGGACTGAAAAACTGTTTTTT
TRBD1 TRBJ1-1 TRBV7-9 - CASSLAGQGSSEAFF TGTGCCAGCAGCTTAGCGGGACAGGGTTCTTCTGAAGCTTTCTTT
TRBD1 TRBJ1-1 TRBV28 - CASSPDRVGPEAFF TGTGCCAGCAGTCCGGACAGGGTGGGACCTGAAGCTTTCTTT
- TRBJ2-1 TRBV5-1 - CASSLEVGVAPFF TGCGCCAGCAGCTTGGAGGTGGGAGTGGCCCCGTTCTTC
TRBD2 TRBJ2-1 TRBV5-1 - CASSLGLAAGNEQFF TGCGCCAGCAGCTTAGGCCTAGCGGCAGGCAATGAGCAGTTCTTC
- TRBJ2-1 TRBV6-1 - CASSGQGNEQFF TGTGCCAGCAGTGGCCAGGGCAATGAGCAGTTCTTC
TRBD2 TRBJ2-3 TRBV19 - CASSTSPSTDTQYF TGTGCCAGTTCGACTAGCCCGAGCACAGATACGCAGTATTTT
- TRBJ1-1 TRBV7-9 - CASSLGRSKNTEAFF TGTGCCAGCAGCTTAGGGAGATCTAAGAACACTGAAGCTTTCTTT
TRBD2 TRBJ2-1 TRBV4-1 - CASSRLAGGLNEQFF TGCGCCAGCAGCCGATTAGCGGGGGGGCTGAATGAGCAGTTCTTC
TRBD1 TRBJ1-2 TRBV6-1 - CASSESVTGTGYGYTF TGTGCCAGCAGTGAATCCGTCACCGGGACAGGCTATGGCTACACCTTC
- TRBJ1-5 TRBV18 - CASSQQGFSQPQHF TGTGCCAGCTCACAACAGGGTTTCAGTCAGCCCCAGCATTTT